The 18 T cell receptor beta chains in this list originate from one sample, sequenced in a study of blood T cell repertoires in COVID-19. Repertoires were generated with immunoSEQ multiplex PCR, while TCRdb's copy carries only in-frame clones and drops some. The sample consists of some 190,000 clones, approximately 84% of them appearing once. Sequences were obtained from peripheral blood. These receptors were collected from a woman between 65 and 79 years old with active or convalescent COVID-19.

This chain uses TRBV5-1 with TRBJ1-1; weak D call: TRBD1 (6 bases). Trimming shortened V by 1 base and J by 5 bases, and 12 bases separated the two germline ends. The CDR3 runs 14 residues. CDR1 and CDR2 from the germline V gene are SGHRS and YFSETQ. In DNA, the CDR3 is TGCGCCAGCAGCTTGAGGGGGGGTTATACTGAAGCTTTCTTT. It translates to CASSLRGGYTEAFF.

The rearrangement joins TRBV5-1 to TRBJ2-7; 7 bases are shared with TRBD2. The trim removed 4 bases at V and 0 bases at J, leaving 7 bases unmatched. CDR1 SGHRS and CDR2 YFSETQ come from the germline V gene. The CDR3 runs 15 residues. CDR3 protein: CASSPTSESSYEQYF. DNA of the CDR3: TGCGCCAGCAGCCCTACTAGCGAGAGCTCCTACGAGCAGTACTTC. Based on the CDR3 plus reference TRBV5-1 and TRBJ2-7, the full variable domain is KAGVTQTPRYLIKTRGQQVTLSCSPISGHRSVSWYQQTPGQGLQFLFEYFSETQRNKGNFPGRFSGRQFSNSRSEMNVSTLELGDSALYLCASSPTSESSYEQYFGPGTRLTVT.

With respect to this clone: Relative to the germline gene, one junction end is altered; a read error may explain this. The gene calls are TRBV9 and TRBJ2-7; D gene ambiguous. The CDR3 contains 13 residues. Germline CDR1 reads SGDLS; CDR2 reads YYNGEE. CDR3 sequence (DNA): TGTGCCAGCAGCGTATTTCCCTCCGACGAGCAGTACTTC. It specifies CASSVFPSDEQYF.

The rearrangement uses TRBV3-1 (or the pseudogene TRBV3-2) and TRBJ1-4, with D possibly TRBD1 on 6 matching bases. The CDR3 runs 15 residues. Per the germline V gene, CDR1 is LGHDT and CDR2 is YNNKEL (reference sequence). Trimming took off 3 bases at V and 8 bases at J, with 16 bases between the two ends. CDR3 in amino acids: CASSQRTSQGEKLFF. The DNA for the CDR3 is TGTGCCAGCAGCCAGAGAACTTCCCAGGGGGAAAAACTGTTTTTT.

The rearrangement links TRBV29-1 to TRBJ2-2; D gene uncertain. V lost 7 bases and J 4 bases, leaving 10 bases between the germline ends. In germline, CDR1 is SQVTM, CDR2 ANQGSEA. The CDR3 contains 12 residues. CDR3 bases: TGCAGCGCAGACTCTATCACCGGGGAGCTGTTTTTT. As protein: CSADSITGELFF.

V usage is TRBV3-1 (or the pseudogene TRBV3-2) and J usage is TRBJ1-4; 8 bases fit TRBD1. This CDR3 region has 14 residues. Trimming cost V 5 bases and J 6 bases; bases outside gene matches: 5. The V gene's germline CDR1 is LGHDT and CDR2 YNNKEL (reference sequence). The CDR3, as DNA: TGTGCCAGCAGCGGACAGGGTTTACATGAAAAACTGTTTTTT. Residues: CASSGQGLHEKLFF.

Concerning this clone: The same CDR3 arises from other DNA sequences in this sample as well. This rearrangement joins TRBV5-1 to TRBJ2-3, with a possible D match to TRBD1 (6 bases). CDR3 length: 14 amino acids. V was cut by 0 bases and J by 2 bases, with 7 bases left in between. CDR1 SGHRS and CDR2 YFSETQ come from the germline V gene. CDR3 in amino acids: CASSLGTATDTQYF. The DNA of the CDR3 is TGCGCCAGCAGCTTGGGGACAGCCACAGATACGCAGTATTTT.

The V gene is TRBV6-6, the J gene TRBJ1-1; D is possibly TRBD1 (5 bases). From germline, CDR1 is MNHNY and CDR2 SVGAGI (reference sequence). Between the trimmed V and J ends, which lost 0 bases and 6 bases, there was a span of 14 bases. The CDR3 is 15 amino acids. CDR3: CASSYSGRGSAEAFF. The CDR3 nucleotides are TGTGCCAGCAGTTACTCGGGGAGGGGATCGGCTGAAGCTTTCTTT.

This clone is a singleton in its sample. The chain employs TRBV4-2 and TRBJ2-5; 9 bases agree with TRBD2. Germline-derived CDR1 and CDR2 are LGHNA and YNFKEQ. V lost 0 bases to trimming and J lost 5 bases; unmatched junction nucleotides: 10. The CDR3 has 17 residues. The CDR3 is CASSQDPPGLAGETQYF. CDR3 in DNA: TGTGCCAGCAGCCAAGACCCCCCCGGGCTAGCGGGGGAGACCCAGTACTTC.

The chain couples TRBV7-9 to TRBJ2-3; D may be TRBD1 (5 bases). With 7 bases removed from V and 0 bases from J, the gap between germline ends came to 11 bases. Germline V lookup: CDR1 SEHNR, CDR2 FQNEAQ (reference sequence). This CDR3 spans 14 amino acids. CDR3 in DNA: TGTGCCAGCACCAGGGCTGGGAGCACAGATACGCAGTATTTT. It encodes CASTRAGSTDTQYF.

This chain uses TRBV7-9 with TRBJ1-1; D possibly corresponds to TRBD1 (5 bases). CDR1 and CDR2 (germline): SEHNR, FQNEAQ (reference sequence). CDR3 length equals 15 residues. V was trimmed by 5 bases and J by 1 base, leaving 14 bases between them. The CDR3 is CASSQSWRGNTEAFF. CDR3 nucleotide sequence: TGTGCCAGCAGCCAATCCTGGAGGGGGAACACTGAAGCTTTCTTT.

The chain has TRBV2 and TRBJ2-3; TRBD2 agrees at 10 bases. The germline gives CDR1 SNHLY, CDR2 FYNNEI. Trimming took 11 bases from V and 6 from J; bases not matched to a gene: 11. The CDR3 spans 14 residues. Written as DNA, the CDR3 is TGTGCCGGGAAGAGCGGGAGGGCCATGGATACGCAGTATTTT. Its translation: CAGKSGRAMDTQYF.

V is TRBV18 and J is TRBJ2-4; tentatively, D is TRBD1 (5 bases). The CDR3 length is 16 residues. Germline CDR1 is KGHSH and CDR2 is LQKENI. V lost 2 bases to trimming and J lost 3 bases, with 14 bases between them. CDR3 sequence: CASSPMGRDGKNIQYF. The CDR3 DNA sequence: TGTGCCAGCTCACCAATGGGCAGGGATGGCAAAAACATTCAGTACTTC.

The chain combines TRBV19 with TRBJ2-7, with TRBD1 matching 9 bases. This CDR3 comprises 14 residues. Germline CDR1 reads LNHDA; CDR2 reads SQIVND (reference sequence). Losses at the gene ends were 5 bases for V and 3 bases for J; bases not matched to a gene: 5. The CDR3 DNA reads TGTGCCAGTAGTGGACAGGGGCAAGTCTACGAGCAGTACTTC. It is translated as CASSGQGQVYEQYF.

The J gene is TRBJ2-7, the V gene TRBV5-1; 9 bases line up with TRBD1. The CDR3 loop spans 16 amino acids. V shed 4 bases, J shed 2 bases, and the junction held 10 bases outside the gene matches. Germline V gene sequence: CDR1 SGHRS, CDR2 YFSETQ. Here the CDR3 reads CASSRTPGQGAYEQYF. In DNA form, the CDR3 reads TGCGCCAGCAGCCGGACTCCGGGACAGGGCGCCTACGAGCAGTACTTC.

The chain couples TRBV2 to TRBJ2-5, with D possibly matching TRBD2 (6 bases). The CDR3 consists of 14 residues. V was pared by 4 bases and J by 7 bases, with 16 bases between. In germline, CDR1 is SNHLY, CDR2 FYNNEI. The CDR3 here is CASSARLVLGTQYF. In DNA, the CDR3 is TGTGCCAGCAGTGCAAGACTAGTGCTAGGGACCCAGTACTTC.

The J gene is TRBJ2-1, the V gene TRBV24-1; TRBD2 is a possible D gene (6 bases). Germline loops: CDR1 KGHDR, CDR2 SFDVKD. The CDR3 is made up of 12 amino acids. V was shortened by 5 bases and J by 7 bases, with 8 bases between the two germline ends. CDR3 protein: CATSGRENEQFF. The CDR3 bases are TGTGCCACCAGTGGGCGGGAAAATGAGCAGTTCTTC.

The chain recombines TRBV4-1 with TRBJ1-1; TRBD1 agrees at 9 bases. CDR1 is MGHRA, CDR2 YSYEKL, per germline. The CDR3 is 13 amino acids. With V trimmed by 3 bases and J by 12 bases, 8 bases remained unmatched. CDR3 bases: TGCGCCAGCAGCCATGTTCCGGGACAGGGAACTTTCTTT. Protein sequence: CASSHVPGQGTFF.